This TCR beta chain is from a study of ipilimumab plus nivolumab after autologous stem cell transplantation. In the study overall: Median doses per patient: roughly five ipilimumab, under 10 nivolumab. DLBCL patients had primary refractory or relapsed disease. Study-wide findings and caveats: The authors say TCR, Treg and microbiome findings warrant further study.

Profiled with immunoSEQ multiplex PCR; TCRdb holds only in-frame clones, not every one. The sample consists of 15,000 to 20,000 clones, roughly four fifths of them appearing once. A word on this clone: Its target is unknown.

Patients got ipilimumab 1 mg/kg beginning 14 to 28 days post-transplant. The CDR3 runs to 14 residues. CDR1 and CDR2 from the germline V gene are SGHRS and YFSETQ. The J segment lost 8 bases and the V segment lost 4 bases, leaving 8 bases of the junction unmatched. The clonotype was recovered from a male donor with diffuse large B-cell lymphoma. This chain connects TRBV5-1 to TRBJ1-3, with TRBD1 matching over 8 bases. The material was PBMCs, obtained in a trial of ipilimumab plus nivolumab as post-transplant consolidation. The CDR3 bases are TGCGCCAGCAGCATCGGACAGGGCCGGGACACCATATATTTT. Translating gives CASSIGQGRDTIYF.